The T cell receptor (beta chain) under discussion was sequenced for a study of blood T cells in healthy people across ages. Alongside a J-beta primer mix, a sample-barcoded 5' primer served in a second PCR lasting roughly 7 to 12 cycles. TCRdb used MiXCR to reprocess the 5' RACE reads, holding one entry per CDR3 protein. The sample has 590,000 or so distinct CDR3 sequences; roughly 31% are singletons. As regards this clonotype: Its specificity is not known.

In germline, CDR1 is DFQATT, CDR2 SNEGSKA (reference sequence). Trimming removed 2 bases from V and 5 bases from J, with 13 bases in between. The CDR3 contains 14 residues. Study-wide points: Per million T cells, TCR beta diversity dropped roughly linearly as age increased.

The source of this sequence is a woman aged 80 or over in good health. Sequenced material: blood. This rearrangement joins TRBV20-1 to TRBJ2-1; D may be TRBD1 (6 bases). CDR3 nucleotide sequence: TGCAGTGCTAGAAATATTACAGGGCACAATGAGCAGTTCTTC. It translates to CSARNITGHNEQFF.